This T cell receptor beta chain originates from a study of vaccination and CD4 T cells after COVID-19. In the study overall: With a range of 35 to 161, the median interval from diagnosis to drawing post-COVID samples was 90 to 120 days. Taking of post-vaccine samples occurred a median around 67 days after dose two (range 14 to 241).

The treatment denotes: roughly 10-day PBMC culture with coronavirus spike peptide pools or control peptides (ViraFEST assay). Comment on this clonotype: Its antigen is currently unknown.

Germline CDR1 DFQATT, CDR2 SNEGSKA (reference sequence). Deletions cut 2 bases from V and 0 bases from J, with 10 bases between. The CDR3 is made up of 14 amino acids. With the Oncomine TCR Beta short-read assay, DNA from cultured CD4+ T cells was sequenced. The template was genomic DNA from cultured CD4+ T cells. TCRdb passed the PCR reads through MiXCR, listing each CDR3 protein once. The table has just over 14,000 distinct CDR3 sequences, about 73% seen once. The chain links TRBV20-1 to TRBJ2-5; D is unresolved. The clonotype comes from a human donor who had recovered from COVID-19. The sample taken for sequencing was CD4+ T cells from blood, cultured in vitro. The CDR3 nucleotides are TGCAGTGCTAGATGGTGGGTCAACCAAGAGACCCAGTACTTC. Its protein product is CSARWWVNQETQYF.